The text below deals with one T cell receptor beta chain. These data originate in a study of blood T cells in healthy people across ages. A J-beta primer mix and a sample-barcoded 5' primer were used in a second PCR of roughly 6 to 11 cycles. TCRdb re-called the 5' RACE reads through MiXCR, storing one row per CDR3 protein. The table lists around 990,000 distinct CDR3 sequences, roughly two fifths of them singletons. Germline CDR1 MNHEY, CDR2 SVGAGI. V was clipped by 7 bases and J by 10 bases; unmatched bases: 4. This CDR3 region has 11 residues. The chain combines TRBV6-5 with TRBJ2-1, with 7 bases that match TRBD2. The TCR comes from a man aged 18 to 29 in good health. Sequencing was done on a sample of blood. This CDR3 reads CASTYGGEQFF. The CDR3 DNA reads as TGTGCCAGCACCTACGGGGGGGAGCAGTTCTTC.